This entry lists 8 T cell receptor beta chains sequenced from one sample in a study of blood T cells in healthy people across ages. Combining a sample-barcoded 5' primer with a J-beta primer mix, a second PCR ran for roughly 7 to 11 cycles. Each CDR3 protein gets one entry after TCRdb re-called the 5' RACE reads with MiXCR. The profile shows approximately 1,100,000 distinct CDR3 sequences, 40% to 50% of them singletons. Sample: blood. These receptors came from a woman aged 55-70 years in good health.

This clonotype turned up a few times. CDR3: CASGQSGANVLTF. In DNA form, the CDR3 reads TGTGCCAGCGGACAGTCTGGGGCCAACGTCCTGACTTTC. The chain carries TRBV6-2 or TRBV6-3 and TRBJ2-6; maybe TRBD1 (6 bases). Trimming took off 8 bases at V and 1 base at J, with 6 bases between the two ends. CDR1 and CDR2 from the germline V gene are MNHEY and SVGEGT. CDR3 length: 13 amino acids.

The V call is TRBV24-1, the J call TRBJ2-7; D uncertain. V dropped 3 bases and J dropped 6 bases, with 11 bases sitting between them. Germline assignment: CDR1 KGHDR and CDR2 SFDVKD. The CDR3 has 13 residues. For the CDR3, the DNA is TGTGCCACCAGTGATCCGACCTTGAGCGAGCAGTACTTC. Its translation is CATSDPTLSEQYF.

Concerning this clonotype itself: Just one base apart from a much larger clone, this may be a read error. This chain uses TRBV6-6 with TRBJ2-3; no firm D call. Looked up from germline, CDR1 is MNHNY and CDR2 is SVGAGI (reference sequence). This CDR3 comprises 12 residues. With 6 bases removed from V and 0 bases from J, the gap between germline ends came to 4 bases. The CDR3 nucleotides read TGTGCCAGCAGCATAAGCACAGATACGCAGTATTTT. Its protein product is CASSISTDTQYF.

With regard to this clonotype: One base away lies a much larger clone, so this may be a sequencing read error. The chain carries TRBV5-5 and TRBJ2-7; 12 bases map to TRBD2. The V gene's germline CDR1 is SGHKS and CDR2 YYEKEE (reference sequence). Germline trimming cut 2 bases from V and 7 bases from J; bases unmatched to any gene: 7. The CDR3 length is 15 residues. DNA of the CDR3: TGTGCCAGCAGCTTCGGACTAGCGGGGTACAATGAGCAGTACTTC. Translating it yields CASSFGLAGYNEQYF.

In regard to this clonotype: This clone may be a read error of a much larger clone one base away. This rearrangement joins TRBV24-1 to TRBJ2-3; no firm D call. The CDR3 covers 11 residues. CDR1 is KGHDR, CDR2 SFDVKD, per germline. CDR3 region: CAASLGDTQYF. For the CDR3, the DNA is TGTGCCGCCAGTCTGGGGGATACGCAGTATTTT.

The V and J genes are TRBV20-1 and TRBJ2-5; D is possibly TRBD2 (5 bases). V lost 6 bases and J lost 11, with 16 bases in between. Germline CDR1 is DFQATT and CDR2 is SNEGSKA (reference sequence). The CDR3 totals 11 residues. CDR3 nucleotides: TGCAGTGCCGCCGGGTCTAGCAGGCAGTACTTC. Its translation: CSAAGSSRQYF.

Ten or more counts support this clonotype. The V call is TRBV9, the J call TRBJ2-7, with a tentative D call TRBD2 (7 bases). Germline V gene sequence: CDR1 SGDLS, CDR2 YYNGEE. CDR3 length equals 16 residues. The V and J ends lost 5 bases and 3 bases respectively, with 21 bases between them. The CDR3 loop reads CASSGGLSGKLYEQYF. DNA for the CDR3: TGTGCCAGCAGTGGGGGCCTCAGCGGGAAACTCTACGAGCAGTACTTC.

The table lists this clonotype with a few counts. V is TRBV13 and J is TRBJ2-3; D possibly matches TRBD1 or TRBD2 (6 bases each). In germline, CDR1 is PRHDT, CDR2 FYEKMQ (reference sequence). The CDR3 runs to 15 residues. Trimming took off 3 bases at V and 3 bases at J, with 13 bases between the two ends. CDR3 DNA: TGTGCCAGCAGCTTCCCCGAGGGGGGAACAGATACGCAGTATTTT. Translated: CASSFPEGGTDTQYF.